This note documents a single TCR beta chain sequence. As yet, its antigen is unknown. Sequence at one end of the junction differs from germline and may be a read error. This record belongs to a study of T cells in Graves' hyperthyroidism and ophthalmopathy. Study results and caveats: Blood also showed most of the thyroid clonotypes that were expanded above 0.001. Ophthalmopathy, as predicted by the model, came a median about six months after the prediction.

Uncontrolled infection, other autoimmune disease, pregnancy or lactation disqualified patients from enrolment. Diagnostic assessment was based on clinical symptoms, serum thyroxine and TRAb, thyroid ultrasound and orbital computed tomography. Germline values: CDR1 KGHDR, CDR2 SFDVKD. The CDR3 runs 15 residues. TCR beta CDR3 regions were amplified from RNA transcripts. The primer set for the first-round RT-PCR of the TCR CDR3 was HTBI. Using its own MiXCR run on the multiplex PCR reads, TCRdb lists one record per CDR3 protein. Here the sample spans 450,000 to 700,000 distinct CDR3 sequences, under 60% being singletons.

The sequence derives from an adult woman with Graves' disease, either hyperthyroidism or ophthalmopathy (not recorded which). The chain carries TRBV24-1 and TRBJ1-5; tentatively, D is TRBD1 (5 bases). The source material was peripheral blood or thyroid tissue (not recorded which). This chain's CDR3 is CAASSRGGVHQPQHF. In nucleotides, the CDR3 is TGTGCCGCCAGCAGCCGCGGGGGAGTTCATCAGCCCCAGCATTTT.